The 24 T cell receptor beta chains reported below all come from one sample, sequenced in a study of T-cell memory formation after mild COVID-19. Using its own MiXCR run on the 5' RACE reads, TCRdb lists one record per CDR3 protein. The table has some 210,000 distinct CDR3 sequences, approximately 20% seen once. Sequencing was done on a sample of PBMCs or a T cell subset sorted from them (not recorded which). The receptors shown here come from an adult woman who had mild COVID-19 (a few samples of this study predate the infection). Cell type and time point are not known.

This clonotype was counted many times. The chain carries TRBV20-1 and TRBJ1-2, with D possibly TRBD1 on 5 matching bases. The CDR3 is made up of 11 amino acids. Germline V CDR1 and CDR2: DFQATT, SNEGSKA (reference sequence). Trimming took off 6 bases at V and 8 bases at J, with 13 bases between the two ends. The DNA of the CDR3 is TGCAGTGCATCTGTCCCAGGGGGCTACACCTTC. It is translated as CSASVPGGYTF.

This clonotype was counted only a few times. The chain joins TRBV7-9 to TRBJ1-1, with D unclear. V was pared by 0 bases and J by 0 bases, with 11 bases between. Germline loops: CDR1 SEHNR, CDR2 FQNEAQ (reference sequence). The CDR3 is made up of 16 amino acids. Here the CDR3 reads CASSLAGFWMNTEAFF. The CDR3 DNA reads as TGTGCCAGCAGCTTAGCAGGGTTTTGGATGAACACTGAAGCTTTCTTT.

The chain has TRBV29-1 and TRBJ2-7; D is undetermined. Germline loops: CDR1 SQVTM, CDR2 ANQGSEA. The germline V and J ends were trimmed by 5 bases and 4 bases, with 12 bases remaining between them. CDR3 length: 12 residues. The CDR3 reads CSVTDHKYEQYF. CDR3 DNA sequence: TGCAGCGTTACTGACCATAAGTACGAGCAGTACTTC.

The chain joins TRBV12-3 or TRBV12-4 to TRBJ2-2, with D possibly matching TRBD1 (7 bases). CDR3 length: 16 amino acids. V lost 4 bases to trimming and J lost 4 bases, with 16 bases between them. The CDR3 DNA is TGTGCCAGCAGTTCCGCCAGACAGGGAGGCACCGGGGAGCTGTTTTTT. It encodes CASSSARQGGTGELFF.

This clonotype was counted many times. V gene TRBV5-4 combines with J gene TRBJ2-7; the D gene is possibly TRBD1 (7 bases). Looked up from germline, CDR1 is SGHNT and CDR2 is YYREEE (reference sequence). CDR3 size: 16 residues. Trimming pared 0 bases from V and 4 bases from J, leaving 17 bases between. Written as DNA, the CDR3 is TGTGCCAGCAGCTTGGTGGGTGGAGGGGGCTCATACGAGCAGTACTTC. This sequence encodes CASSLVGGGGSYEQYF.

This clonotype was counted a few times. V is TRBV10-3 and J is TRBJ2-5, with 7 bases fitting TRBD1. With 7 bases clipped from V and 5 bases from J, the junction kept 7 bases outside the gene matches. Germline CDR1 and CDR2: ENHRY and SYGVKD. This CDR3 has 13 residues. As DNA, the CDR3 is TGTGCCATCACTGACAGGGTGATGGAGACCCAGTACTTC. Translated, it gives CAITDRVMETQYF.

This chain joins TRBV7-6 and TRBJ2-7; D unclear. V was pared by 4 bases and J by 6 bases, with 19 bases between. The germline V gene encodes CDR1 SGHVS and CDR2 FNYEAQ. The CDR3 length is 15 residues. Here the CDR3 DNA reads TGTGCCAGCAGCTACGGGTCAGTGTCAGGAAGCGAGCAGTACTTC. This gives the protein CASSYGSVSGSEQYF.

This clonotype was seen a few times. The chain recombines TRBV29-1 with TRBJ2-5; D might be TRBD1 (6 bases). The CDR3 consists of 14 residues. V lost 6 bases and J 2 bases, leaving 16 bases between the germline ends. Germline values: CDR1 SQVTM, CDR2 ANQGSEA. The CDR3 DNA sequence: TGCAGCGTGCCCCTTCAGGGGATTCAAGAGACCCAGTACTTC. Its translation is CSVPLQGIQETQYF. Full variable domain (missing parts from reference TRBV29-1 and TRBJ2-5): SAVISQKPSRDICQRGTSLTIQCQVDSQVTMMFWYRQQPGQSLTLIATANQGSEATYESGFVIDKFPISRPNLTFSTLTVSNMSPEDSSIYLCSVPLQGIQETQYFGPGTRLLVL.

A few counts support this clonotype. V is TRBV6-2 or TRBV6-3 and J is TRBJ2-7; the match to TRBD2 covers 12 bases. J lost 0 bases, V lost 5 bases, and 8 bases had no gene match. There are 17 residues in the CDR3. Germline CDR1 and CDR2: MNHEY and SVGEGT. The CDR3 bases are TGTGCCAGCAGTCTCGGACTAGCGGGGCGACTCTCCTACGAGCAGTACTTC. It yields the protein CASSLGLAGRLSYEQYF.

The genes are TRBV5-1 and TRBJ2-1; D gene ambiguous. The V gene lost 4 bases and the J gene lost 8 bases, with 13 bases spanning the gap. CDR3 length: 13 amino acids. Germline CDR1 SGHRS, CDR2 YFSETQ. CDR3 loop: CASSRAPGDEQFF. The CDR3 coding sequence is TGCGCCAGCAGCCGGGCCCCTGGGGATGAGCAGTTCTTC.

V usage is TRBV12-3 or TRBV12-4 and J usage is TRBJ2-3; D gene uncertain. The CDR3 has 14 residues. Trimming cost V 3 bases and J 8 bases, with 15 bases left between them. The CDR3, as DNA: TGTGCCAGCAGTTTCGGCCACACTCGGGTTACGCAGTATTTT. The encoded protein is CASSFGHTRVTQYF.

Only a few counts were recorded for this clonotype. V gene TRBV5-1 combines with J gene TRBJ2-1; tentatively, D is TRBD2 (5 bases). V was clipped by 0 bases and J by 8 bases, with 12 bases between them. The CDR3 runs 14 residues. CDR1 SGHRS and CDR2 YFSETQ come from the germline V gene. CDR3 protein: CASSLGAEGDEQFF. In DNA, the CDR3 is TGCGCCAGCAGCTTGGGGGCCGAGGGAGATGAGCAGTTCTTC.

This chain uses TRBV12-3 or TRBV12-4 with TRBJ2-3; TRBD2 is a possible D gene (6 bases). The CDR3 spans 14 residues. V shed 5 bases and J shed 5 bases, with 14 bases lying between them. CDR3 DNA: TGTGCCAGCAGTCTCGGGACTCTTCAAGATACGCAGTATTTT. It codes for CASSLGTLQDTQYF.

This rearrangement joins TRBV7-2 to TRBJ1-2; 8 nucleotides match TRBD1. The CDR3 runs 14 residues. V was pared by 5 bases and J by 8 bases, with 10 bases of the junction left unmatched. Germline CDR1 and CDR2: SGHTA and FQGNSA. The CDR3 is CASSLTRGLKGYTF. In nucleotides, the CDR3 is TGTGCCAGCAGCCTTACCAGGGGGCTAAAGGGCTACACCTTC.

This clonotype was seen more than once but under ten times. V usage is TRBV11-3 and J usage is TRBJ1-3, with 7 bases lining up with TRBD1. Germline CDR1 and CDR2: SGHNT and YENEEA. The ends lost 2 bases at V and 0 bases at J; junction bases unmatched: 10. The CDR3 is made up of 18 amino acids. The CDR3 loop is CASSLSAGQRYSGNTIYF. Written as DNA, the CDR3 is TGTGCCAGCAGCTTAAGCGCGGGACAGAGATACTCTGGAAACACCATATATTTT. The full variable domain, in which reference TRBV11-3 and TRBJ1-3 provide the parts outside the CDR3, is EAGVVQSPRYKIIEKKQPVAFWCNPISGHNTLYWYLQNLGQGPELLIRYENEEAVDDSQLPKDRFSAERLKGVDSTLKIQPAELGDSAVYLCASSLSAGQRYSGNTIYFGEGSWLTVV.

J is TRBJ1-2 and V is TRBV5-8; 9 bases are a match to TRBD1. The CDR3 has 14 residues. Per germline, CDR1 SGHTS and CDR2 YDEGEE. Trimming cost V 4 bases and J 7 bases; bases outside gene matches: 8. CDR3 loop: CASSARDRARGYTF. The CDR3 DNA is TGTGCCAGCAGCGCCAGGGACAGGGCCCGTGGCTACACCTTC. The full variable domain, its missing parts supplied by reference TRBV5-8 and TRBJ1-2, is EAGVTQSPTHLIKTRGQQATLRCSPISGHTSVYWYQQALGLGLQFLLWYDEGEERNRGNFPPRFSGRQFPNYSSELNVNALELEDSALYLCASSARDRARGYTFGSGTRLTVV.

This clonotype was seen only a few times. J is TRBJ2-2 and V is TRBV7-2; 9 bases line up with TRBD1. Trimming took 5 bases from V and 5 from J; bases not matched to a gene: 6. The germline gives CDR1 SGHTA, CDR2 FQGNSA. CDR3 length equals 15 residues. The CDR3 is CASSEDRGRTGELFF. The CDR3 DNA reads TGTGCCAGCAGCGAGGACAGGGGCAGGACCGGGGAGCTGTTTTTT.

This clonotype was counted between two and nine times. The DNA of the CDR3 is TGTGCCAGTCGCCGGACTAGCGCCTCCTACGAGCAGTACTTC. Amino acid sequence: CASRRTSASYEQYF. The chain couples TRBV5-6 to TRBJ2-7, with 9 bases lining up with TRBD2. V was pared by 8 bases and J by 0 bases, with 6 bases of the junction left unmatched. Germline loops: CDR1 SGHDT, CDR2 YYEEEE. The CDR3 runs to 14 residues.

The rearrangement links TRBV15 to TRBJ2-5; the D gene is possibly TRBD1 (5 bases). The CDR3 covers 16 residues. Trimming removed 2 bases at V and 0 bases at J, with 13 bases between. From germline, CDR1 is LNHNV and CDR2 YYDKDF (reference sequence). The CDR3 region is CATSRRQTAYQETQYF. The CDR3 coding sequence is TGTGCCACCAGCAGAAGACAGACAGCCTACCAAGAGACCCAGTACTTC.

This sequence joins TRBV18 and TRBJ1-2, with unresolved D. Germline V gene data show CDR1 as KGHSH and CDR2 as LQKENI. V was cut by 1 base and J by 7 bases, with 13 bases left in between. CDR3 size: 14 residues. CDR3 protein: CASSPRNEVAGYTF. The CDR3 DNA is TGTGCCAGCTCACCACGAAACGAGGTCGCTGGCTACACCTTC.

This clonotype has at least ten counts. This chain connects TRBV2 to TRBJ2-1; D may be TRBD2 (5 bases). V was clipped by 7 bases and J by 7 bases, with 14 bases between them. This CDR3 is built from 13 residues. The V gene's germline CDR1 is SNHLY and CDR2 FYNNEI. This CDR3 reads CASKRARGNEQFF. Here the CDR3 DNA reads TGTGCCAGCAAGCGAGCACGCGGGAATGAGCAGTTCTTC. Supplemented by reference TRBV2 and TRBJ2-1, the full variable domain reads EPEVTQTPSHQVTQMGQEVILRCVPISNHLYFYWYRQILGQKVEFLVSFYNNEISEKSEIFDDQFSVERPDGSNFTLKIRSTKLEDSAMYFCASKRARGNEQFFGPGTRLTVL.

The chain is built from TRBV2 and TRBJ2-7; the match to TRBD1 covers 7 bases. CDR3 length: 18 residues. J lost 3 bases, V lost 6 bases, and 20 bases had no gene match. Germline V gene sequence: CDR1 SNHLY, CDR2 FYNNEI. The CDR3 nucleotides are TGTGCCAGCAGCGAGATAAGACGAAGGACAGGTATCGTCTACGAGCAGTACTTC. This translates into CASSEIRRRTGIVYEQYF.

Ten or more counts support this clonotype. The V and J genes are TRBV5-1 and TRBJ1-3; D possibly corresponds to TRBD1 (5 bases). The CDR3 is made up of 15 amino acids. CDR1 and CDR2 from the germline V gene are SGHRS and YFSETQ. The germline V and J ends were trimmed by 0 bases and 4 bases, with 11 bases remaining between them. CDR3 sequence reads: CASSLGQRTGNTIYF. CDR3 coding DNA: TGCGCCAGCAGCTTGGGCCAACGGACAGGAAACACCATATATTTT. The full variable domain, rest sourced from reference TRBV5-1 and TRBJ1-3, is KAGVTQTPRYLIKTRGQQVTLSCSPISGHRSVSWYQQTPGQGLQFLFEYFSETQRNKGNFPGRFSGRQFSNSRSEMNVSTLELGDSALYLCASSLGQRTGNTIYFGEGSWLTVV.

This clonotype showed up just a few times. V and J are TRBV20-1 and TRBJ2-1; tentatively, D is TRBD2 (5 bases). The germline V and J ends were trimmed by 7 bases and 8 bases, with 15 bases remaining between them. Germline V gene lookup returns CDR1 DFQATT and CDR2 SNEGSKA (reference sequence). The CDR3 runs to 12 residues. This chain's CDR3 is CSGLQRLDEQFF. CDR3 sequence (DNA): TGCAGTGGTCTTCAGCGGTTAGATGAGCAGTTCTTC.